This TCR beta chain was sequenced during a study of vaccination effects on CD4 cells after COVID-19 (dated by TCRdb to between 2021 and 2024). Regarding the study in general: Post-vaccine samples across the study were collected a median of 72 days after the second dose, with a range of 14 to 241. The full study included some eleven COVID-19 convalescent patients and several SARS-CoV-2-naive healthy vaccine recipients. SARS-CoV-2 spike-specific CD4+ TCR repertoires from before and after mRNA vaccination were compared in COVID-19 convalescent patients and in infection-naive vaccine recipients. Cultures from other donors in the study were sequenced using the Oncomine TCR Beta short-read assay on an Illumina iSeq 100.

In the ViraFEST assay, PBMC were stimulated with viral peptide pools, and TCR sequencing was then used to find antigen-specific CD4+ T cell clonotypes based on their expansion. After less than 13 days of culture, CD4+ T cells were isolated with the EasySep CD4+ T cell isolation kit. Each participant got two doses of an mRNA SARS-CoV-2 vaccine, either BNT162b2 or mRNA-1273. Negative nucleocapsid antibody results before and after vaccination confirmed that the healthy vaccine recipients had no prior SARS-CoV-2 infection. Some 2 million PBMC per well were cultured with about 10 ug/ml peptides in IMDM containing approximately 4.6% human AB serum, about 10 IU/ml IL-2 and gentamicin. Half of the culture medium was replaced with fresh IL-2-containing medium on days 3 and 7. Each peptide stimulation condition was cultured in triplicate wells unless otherwise noted. PBMC were separated from whole blood using Ficoll-Paque Plus gradient centrifugation and were then either cryopreserved at -140C or used fresh. The spike proteins of SARS-CoV-2 and of the common cold coronaviruses HCoV-NL63, HCoV-OC43 and HCoV-229E were spanned by overlapping peptide pools. The QIAamp micro DNA kit was used to extract genomic DNA from the cultured CD4+ T cells.

Overall study results and their limits: In healthy vaccine recipients, vaccine-induced clones were almost all SARS-CoV-2 mono-reactive, with only 1 of 255 being cross-reactive with common cold coronaviruses. The study was limited by a small number of convalescent patients and lacked early post-infection timepoints. Both infection-induced and vaccine-induced clones contracted markedly at late post-vaccination timepoints, which is consistent with waning T cell responses.

Library preparation was by the immunoSEQ multiplex PCR assay. DNA from the CD4+ T cells that had been cultured and isolated underwent TCR beta CDR3 sequencing. The paper's processing steps were these. Non-productive TCR sequences were removed and reads were trimmed to the CDR3 region, keeping CDR3s of at least 7 amino acids. The MANAFEST web app was used to pick out antigen-specific clonotypes by comparing their expansion in peptide wells with that in reference cultures. To be called positive, a clone needed expansion at FDR<0.05 compared with the reference and with all other wells, an odds ratio greater than 5, and a frequency greater than 0.1% in two replicate wells. A clonotype was called cross-reactive if it was significantly expanded both in SARS-CoV-2 spike wells and in at least one common cold coronavirus spike condition. CDR3 similarity was assessed by Levenshtein distance using the stringdist R package, and unrooted trees were constructed with ape in R 3.6.1. TCRdb carries this immuneACCESS record with in-frame sequences only. Its versions omit some clonotypes, under half of them owing to an unresolved V gene in the studies checked, with the rest unexplained. V and J calls and clone size are given by that table; D and trimming were obtained from the DNA. The sample has more than 65,000 clones on record, roughly four fifths of them singletons. The leading ten clones occupy 1% to 1.5% of the sample.

CDR1 and CDR2 were assigned from the germline V gene as MDHEN and SYDVKM. V is cut by 11 bases and J by 1 base, and the space between the germline ends is 18 bases. The CDR3 covers 15 residues, taking in both the cysteine and the phenylalanine. Only CDR3 DNA is held: 45 bases, read in frame from base 1. Points on this clone: The antigen this receptor binds is unknown. No much larger clone is present one base from it, and per-base qualities are unavailable.

The chain uses TRBV28 and TRBJ1-5; 5 matching bases give a weak D call of TRBD1. This clonotype was obtained from a human donor who received a COVID-19 vaccine. The material was CD4+ T cells from PBMCs cultured with HCoV-229E spike peptides, obtained after COVID-19 vaccination. What this sample's cell subset or site label stands for: HCoV-229E spike overlapping peptide pool stimulation. The DNA reads TGTGCCTGCCGTGGGACCGGAAAAAGCAATCAGCCCCAGCATTTT. The encoded protein is CACRGTGKSNQPQHF.